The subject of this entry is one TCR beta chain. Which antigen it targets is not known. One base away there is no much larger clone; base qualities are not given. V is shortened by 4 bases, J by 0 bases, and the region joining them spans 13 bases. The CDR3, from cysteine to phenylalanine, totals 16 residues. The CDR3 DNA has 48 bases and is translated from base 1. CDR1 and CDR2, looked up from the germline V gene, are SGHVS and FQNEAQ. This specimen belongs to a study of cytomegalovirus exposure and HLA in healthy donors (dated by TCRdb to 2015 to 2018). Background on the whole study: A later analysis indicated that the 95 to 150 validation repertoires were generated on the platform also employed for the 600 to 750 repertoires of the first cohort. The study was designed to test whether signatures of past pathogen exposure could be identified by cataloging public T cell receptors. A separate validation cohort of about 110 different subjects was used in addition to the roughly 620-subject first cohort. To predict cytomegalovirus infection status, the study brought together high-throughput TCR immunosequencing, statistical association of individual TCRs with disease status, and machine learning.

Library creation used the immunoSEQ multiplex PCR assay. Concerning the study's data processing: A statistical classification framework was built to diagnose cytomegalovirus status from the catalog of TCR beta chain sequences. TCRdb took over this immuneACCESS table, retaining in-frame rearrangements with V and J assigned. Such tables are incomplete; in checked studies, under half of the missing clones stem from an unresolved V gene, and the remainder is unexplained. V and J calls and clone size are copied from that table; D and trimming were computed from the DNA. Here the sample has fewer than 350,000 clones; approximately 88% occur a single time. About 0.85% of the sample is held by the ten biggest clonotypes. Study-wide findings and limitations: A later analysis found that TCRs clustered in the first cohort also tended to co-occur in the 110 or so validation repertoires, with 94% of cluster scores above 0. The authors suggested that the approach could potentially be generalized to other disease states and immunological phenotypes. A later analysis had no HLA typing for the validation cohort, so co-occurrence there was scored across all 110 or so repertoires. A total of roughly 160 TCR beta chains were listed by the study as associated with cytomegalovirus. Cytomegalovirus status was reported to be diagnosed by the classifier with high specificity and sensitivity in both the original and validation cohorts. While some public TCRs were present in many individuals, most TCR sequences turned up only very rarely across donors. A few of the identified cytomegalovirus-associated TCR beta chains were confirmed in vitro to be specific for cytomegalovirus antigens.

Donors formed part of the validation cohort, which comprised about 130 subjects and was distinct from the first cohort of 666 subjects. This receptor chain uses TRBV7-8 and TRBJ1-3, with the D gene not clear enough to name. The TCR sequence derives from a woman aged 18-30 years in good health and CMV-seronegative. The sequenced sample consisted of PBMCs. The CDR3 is CASSYSLLVSGNTIYF. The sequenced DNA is TGTGCCAGCAGCTACTCCCTACTCGTCTCTGGAAACACCATATATTTT. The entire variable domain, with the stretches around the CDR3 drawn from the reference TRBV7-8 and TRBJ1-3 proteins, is GAGVSQSPRYKVAKRGQDVALRCDPISGHVSLFWYQQALGQGPEFLTYFQNEAQLDKSGLPSDRFFAERPEGSVSTLKIQRTQQEDSAVYLCASSYSLLVSGNTIYFGEGSWLTVV.